The 29 T cell receptor beta chains reported below all come from one sample, sequenced in a study of T cell responses to AZD1222 COVID-19 vaccine. Sequencing was performed with immunoSEQ multiplex PCR; in TCRdb, only in-frame clones are kept and a portion is missing. This table has about 140,000 clones, roughly nine tenths appearing once. Specimen: peripheral blood, collected 28 days after the second dose of the MenACWY control vaccine. The receptor source for this set is an adult who received the MenACWY meningococcal vaccine as a control.

The chain is built from TRBV10-3 and TRBJ2-1, with D tentatively TRBD1 (6 bases). The CDR3 has 14 amino acids. The ends were cut back, 6 bases at V and 10 bases at J, with 19 bases in the middle. The germline gives CDR1 ENHRY, CDR2 SYGVKD. The CDR3 region has the DNA TGTGCCATCAGATTGACAGGTAGGATCGTCGAGCAGTTCTTC. Its translation: CAIRLTGRIVEQFF.

In this sample, this clone turned up once. The V and J genes are TRBV6-2 or TRBV6-3 and TRBJ1-5, with D possibly TRBD1 on 5 matching bases. Looked up from germline, CDR1 is MNHEY and CDR2 is SVGEGT. The V end was cut by 0 bases, the J end by 9 bases, with 6 bases between. This CDR3 contains 12 residues. The CDR3 reads CASSYSQGPQHF. CDR3 sequence (DNA): TGTGCCAGCAGTTACTCCCAGGGGCCCCAGCATTTT.

This sequence joins TRBV19 and TRBJ1-1; D might be TRBD1 (5 bases). V gave up 5 bases and J gave up 6 bases, with 13 bases separating them. Germline V CDR1 and CDR2: LNHDA, SQIVND (reference sequence). The CDR3 is 13 amino acids. Here the CDR3 reads CASSVYRNSEAFF. CDR3 nucleotides: TGTGCCAGTAGTGTCTACAGGAATTCTGAAGCTTTCTTT.

This clone was picked up one time. The chain uses TRBV7-2 and TRBJ2-7; D gene unclear. The CDR3 contains 15 residues. V lost 1 base and J lost 3, with 13 bases in between. Germline V gene sequence: CDR1 SGHTA, CDR2 FQGNSA. The CDR3 DNA follows: TGTGCCAGCAGCTTAGAGGGCCAGGCCTACTACGAGCAGTACTTC. Its protein product is CASSLEGQAYYEQYF.

The chain employs TRBV4-3 and TRBJ2-6; TRBD1 is a possible D gene (5 bases). CDR3 length: 15 amino acids. Germline V gene lookup returns CDR1 LGHNA and CDR2 YSLEER. V lost 0 bases to trimming and J lost 3 bases, with 6 bases between them. The CDR3 sequence: CASSQDRVGANVLTF. CDR3 sequence (DNA): TGCGCCAGCAGCCAAGACAGGGTTGGGGCCAACGTCCTGACTTTC.

The chain couples TRBV7-9 to TRBJ2-7; a possible D gene is TRBD1 (6 bases). V shed 5 bases and J shed 2 bases, with 16 bases lying between them. The CDR3 sequence is 15 residues long. The germline V gene encodes CDR1 SEHNR and CDR2 FQNEAQ (reference sequence). The CDR3 sequence: CASSTTTDSTYEQYF. CDR3 sequence (DNA): TGTGCCAGCAGCACCACTACGGACAGCACCTACGAGCAGTACTTC. The complete variable domain, with remaining parts taken from reference TRBV7-9 and TRBJ2-7, reads DTGVSQNPRHKITKRGQNVTFRCDPISEHNRLYWYRQTLGQGPEFLTYFQNEAQLEKSRLLSDRFSAERPKGSFSTLEIQRTEQGDSAMYLCASSTTTDSTYEQYFGPGTRLTVT.

This clone was counted a single time. An end of the junction differs from the germline gene, which may be a read error. The rearrangement joins TRBV7-7 to TRBJ2-7; tentative D call: TRBD2 (5 bases). Germline V gene sequence: CDR1 SSHAT, CDR2 FNYEAQ (reference sequence). This CDR3 has 16 residues. DNA of the CDR3: TGTGCTAGCAGCTTAAAGAGGGTCCCGCCCCCCTACGAGCAGTACTTC. Amino acid sequence: CASSLKRVPPPYEQYF.

The chain uses TRBV11-2 and TRBJ2-1, with D perhaps assigned TRBD1 or TRBD2 (7 bases each). Deletions cut 7 bases from V and 0 bases from J, with 13 bases between. From germline, CDR1 is SGHAT and CDR2 FQNNGV. This CDR3 has 15 amino acids. The CDR3 region is CASNRGGSSYNEQFF. The CDR3 coding sequence is TGTGCCAGCAACAGGGGCGGGAGCTCCTACAATGAGCAGTTCTTC.

In this sample, this clone turned up a few times. This rearrangement joins TRBV12-5 to TRBJ1-5; D is unresolved. V was clipped by 1 base and J by 1 base, with 11 bases between them. The V gene's germline CDR1 is LGHNT and CDR2 FRNRAP. The CDR3 is made up of 16 amino acids. DNA of the CDR3: TGTGCTAGTGGTTTGGGTGATGGAGGGAGCAATCAGCCCCAGCATTTT. As protein: CASGLGDGGSNQPQHF. Complete variable domain (other parts from reference TRBV12-5 and TRBJ1-5): DARVTQTPRHKVTEMGQEVTMRCQPILGHNTVFWYRQTMMQGLELLAYFRNRAPLDDSGMPKDRFSAEMPDATLATLKIQPSEPRDSAVYFCASGLGDGGSNQPQHFGDGTRLSIL.

This clone has a handful of counts. The chain carries TRBV19 and TRBJ2-3, with TRBD2 matching over 10 bases. CDR1 and CDR2 from the germline V gene are LNHDA and SQIVND (reference sequence). With 3 bases clipped from V and 0 bases from J, the junction kept 9 bases outside the gene matches. This CDR3 is 18 amino acids long. The CDR3 reads CASSIAAGGPGSTDTQYF. CDR3 bases: TGTGCCAGTAGTATCGCAGCGGGAGGGCCCGGGAGCACAGATACGCAGTATTTT.

In this sample, this clone turned up a few times. The chain combines TRBV19 with TRBJ2-5, with 9 bases lining up with TRBD1. The CDR3 is 16 residues long. The V gene's germline CDR1 is LNHDA and CDR2 SQIVND (reference sequence). J lost 5 bases, V lost 3 bases, and 10 bases had no gene match. The CDR3 bases are TGTGCCAGTAGTATGGGGACAGGGAGGCTCGGGGAGACCCAGTACTTC. Translating it yields CASSMGTGRLGETQYF.

This clone appeared a single time. The CDR3 DNA reads as TGTGCCAGCAAGAGCTCGGGACCTGGACCAGATACGCAGTATTTT. Residues: CASKSSGPGPDTQYF. This rearrangement joins TRBV6-5 to TRBJ2-3; D may match TRBD1 or TRBD2 (5 bases each). The CDR3 has 15 residues. Germline loops: CDR1 MNHEY, CDR2 SVGAGI. Trimming left V 7 bases short and J 4 bases short, with 18 bases between.

The chain uses TRBV10-3 and TRBJ1-1; perhaps TRBD1 as D (5 bases). The CDR3 consists of 17 residues. Germline CDR1 reads ENHRY; CDR2 reads SYGVKD. V was trimmed by 11 bases and J by 0 bases, leaving 25 bases between them. The CDR3 protein is CASTRGGTNLMNTEAFF. DNA for the CDR3: TGTGCCTCCACAAGGGGAGGGACCAACCTGATGAACACTGAAGCTTTCTTT.

The chain employs TRBV7-9 and TRBJ1-1; TRBD1 matches 9 bases. With 4 bases clipped from V and 4 bases from J, the junction kept 4 bases outside the gene matches. There are 14 residues in the CDR3. Per germline, CDR1 SEHNR and CDR2 FQNEAQ (reference sequence). CDR3 bases: TGTGCCAGCAGCTGGAGACAGGGGGGCACTGAAGCTTTCTTT. This encodes CASSWRQGGTEAFF. Based on the CDR3 plus reference TRBV7-9 and TRBJ1-1, the full variable domain is DTGVSQNPRHKITKRGQNVTFRCDPISEHNRLYWYRQTLGQGPEFLTYFQNEAQLEKSRLLSDRFSAERPKGSFSTLEIQRTEQGDSAMYLCASSWRQGGTEAFFGQGTRLTVV.

The rearrangement joins TRBV5-1 to TRBJ2-7, with TRBD1 matching 12 bases. This CDR3 has 15 residues. Germline values: CDR1 SGHRS, CDR2 YFSETQ. V gave up 4 bases and J gave up 4 bases; unmatched junction bases: 6. CDR3 coding DNA: TGCGCCAGCAGCCCGGGGACAGGGGGCGCGTACGAGCAGTACTTC. Its translation: CASSPGTGGAYEQYF.

J is TRBJ2-3 and V is TRBV18; D might be TRBD1 (5 bases). This CDR3 is 16 amino acids long. Deletions cut 1 base from V and 2 bases from J, with 13 bases between. Germline assignment: CDR1 KGHSH and CDR2 LQKENI. The CDR3 bases are TGTGCCAGCTCACCACTACAGGTTCAAGACACAGATACGCAGTATTTT. Its protein is CASSPLQVQDTDTQYF.

The chain joins TRBV7-9 to TRBJ1-2; D remains ambiguous. Trimming stripped 5 bases from V and 0 bases from J, with 4 bases between. The germline V gene has CDR1 SEHNR and CDR2 FQNEAQ (reference sequence). The CDR3 sequence is 12 residues long. The CDR3 DNA reads TGTGCCAGCAGCCCAACTAACTATGGCTACACCTTC. It codes for CASSPTNYGYTF.

The chain is built from TRBV3-1 (or the pseudogene TRBV3-2) and TRBJ1-2; 9 nucleotides agree with TRBD1. The CDR3 has 14 residues. V dropped 3 bases and J dropped 4; count of bases not matched to a gene: 3. In germline, CDR1 is LGHDT, CDR2 YNNKEL (reference sequence). CDR3 loop: CASSHRTGAYGYTF. The CDR3 coding sequence is TGTGCCAGCAGCCACAGGACAGGGGCCTATGGCTACACCTTC.

The gene calls are TRBV29-1 and TRBJ2-7; D is uncertain. V lost 1 base and J lost 0, with 10 bases in between. This CDR3 is 14 amino acids long. Germline V gives CDR1 SQVTM, CDR2 ANQGSEA. In DNA form, the CDR3 reads TGCAGCGTTGAAGTGGGGATGGGCTCCTACGAGCAGTACTTC. Residues: CSVEVGMGSYEQYF.

CDR3 sequence reads: CASSSRQDGYEQYF. CDR3 coding DNA: TGTGCCAGCAGTAGCCGACAGGATGGCTACGAGCAGTACTTC. The J gene is TRBJ2-7, the V gene TRBV6-2 or TRBV6-3; the D gene is possibly TRBD1 (6 bases). Germline CDR1 is MNHEY and CDR2 is SVGEGT. Trimming left V 5 bases short and J 3 bases short, with 14 bases between. This CDR3 spans 14 amino acids.

The gene calls are TRBV12-3 or TRBV12-4 and TRBJ2-3; D not resolved. V lost 6 bases and J lost 2, with 9 bases in between. This CDR3 has 13 residues. CDR3 sequence: CASSVLLTDTQYF. The CDR3 nucleotides are TGTGCCAGCAGCGTGCTGCTCACAGATACGCAGTATTTT.

CDR3 sequence reads: CSAAGGDPSPYEQYF. Written as DNA, the CDR3 is TGCAGCGCCGCAGGGGGGGACCCATCACCTTACGAGCAGTACTTC. V is TRBV29-1 and J is TRBJ2-7; D could derive from TRBD1 or TRBD2 (7 bases each). The germline CDR1 and CDR2 sequences are SQVTM and ANQGSEA. This CDR3 has 15 residues. Trimming pared 7 bases from V and 4 bases from J, leaving 23 bases between.

CDR3 DNA sequence: TGTGCCAGTAGTATAACAGGGGGCGCGGGCAATCAGCCCCAGCATTTT. Translated: CASSITGGAGNQPQHF. J is TRBJ1-5 and V is TRBV19; 9 positions agree with TRBD1. Germline V gene data show CDR1 as LNHDA and CDR2 as SQIVND (reference sequence). Germline trimming cut 2 bases from V and 2 bases from J; bases unmatched to any gene: 4. The CDR3 consists of 16 residues.

The chain links TRBV10-3 to TRBJ2-1; 9 nucleotides match TRBD2. Germline assignment: CDR1 ENHRY and CDR2 SYGVKD. CDR3 length: 15 amino acids. V lost 4 bases and J lost 0; bases outside the gene matches: 1. CDR3 loop: CAISGAGGSYNEQFF. The CDR3 region has the DNA TGTGCCATCAGTGGAGCGGGGGGCTCCTACAATGAGCAGTTCTTC.

The chain employs TRBV18 and TRBJ1-4, with D perhaps TRBD1 (5 bases). Germline V gene lookup returns CDR1 KGHSH and CDR2 LQKENI. Trimming stripped 8 bases from V and 0 bases from J, with 10 bases between. This CDR3 region has 14 residues. CDR3 DNA: TGTGCCAGCCACCGGGGCACAACTAATGAAAAACTGTTTTTT. Amino acids: CASHRGTTNEKLFF.

The chain combines TRBV9 with TRBJ2-5; TRBD2 might be the D (6 bases). From germline, CDR1 is SGDLS and CDR2 YYNGEE. The CDR3 extends over 14 amino acids. V lost 0 bases and J 4 bases, leaving 10 bases between the germline ends. This CDR3 reads CASSVGLGLETQYF. In nucleotides, the CDR3 is TGTGCCAGCAGCGTAGGTTTGGGACTAGAGACCCAGTACTTC.

The rearrangement uses TRBV6-5 and TRBJ1-2; D gene uncertain. Germline V gene sequence: CDR1 MNHEY, CDR2 SVGAGI. This CDR3 region has 15 residues. Trimming cost V 0 bases and J 4 bases, with 12 bases left between them. The CDR3 coding sequence is TGTGCCAGCAGTTACTCGGGAGACGGGAGCTATGGCTACACCTTC. It is translated as CASSYSGDGSYGYTF.

The V and J genes are TRBV10-3 and TRBJ1-5; TRBD1 matches at 7 bases. Trimming cost V 4 bases and J 2 bases; bases outside gene matches: 5. Germline V gene lookup returns CDR1 ENHRY and CDR2 SYGVKD. The CDR3 loop spans 15 amino acids. CDR3 bases: TGTGCCATCAGTGTAGGGGGCATGGGCAATCAGCCCCAGCATTTT. Its protein product is CAISVGGMGNQPQHF.

V gene TRBV5-1 combines with J gene TRBJ1-1, with D maybe TRBD1 (5 bases). Trimming removed 4 bases at V and 1 base at J, with 11 bases between. Germline V gene sequence: CDR1 SGHRS, CDR2 YFSETQ. The CDR3 covers 14 residues. CDR3 sequence reads: CASSKGLKNTEAFF. The CDR3 coding sequence is TGCGCCAGCAGCAAGGGACTGAAGAACACTGAAGCTTTCTTT. The whole variable domain, filled in from reference TRBV5-1 and TRBJ1-1, reads KAGVTQTPRYLIKTRGQQVTLSCSPISGHRSVSWYQQTPGQGLQFLFEYFSETQRNKGNFPGRFSGRQFSNSRSEMNVSTLELGDSALYLCASSKGLKNTEAFFGQGTRLTVV.